Listed here are 19 T cell receptor beta chains from one sample, sequenced in a study of regulatory T cells in long-lasting Graves disease. TCR beta libraries were built with iRepertoire HTBI primers and Arm-PCR of CDR3 regions. TCRdb re-analysed the multiplex PCR reads in MiXCR, keeping a single row per CDR3 protein. Of roughly 500,000 distinct CDR3 sequences in the sample, approximately 13% were seen once. Time point specified: newly diagnosed GD, antithyroid drugs for less than 3 months. The TCR library was prepared using RNA isolated from PBMCs. These data also featured in a second study, about T cells in Graves' hyperthyroidism and ophthalmopathy.

The starting material was peripheral blood mononuclear cells (PBMCs), obtained at new diagnosis, from a patient treated with antithyroid drugs. Source of these receptors: a man aged 25-45 years with Graves disease.

With respect to this clonotype: This could be a read error, since a much larger clone is one nucleotide away. J is TRBJ1-1 and V is TRBV7-9, with D possibly TRBD1 on 6 matching bases. CDR1 is SEHNR and CDR2 is FQNEAQ in the germline V gene (reference sequence). The CDR3 consists of 13 residues. V gave up 1 base and J gave up 6 bases, with 9 bases separating them. The CDR3 bases are TGTGCCAGCAGCTTAGGGGGGGCGGCTGAAGCTTTCTTT. Residues: CASSLGGAAEAFF.

This clonotype has ten or more counts. The V gene is TRBV7-2, the J gene TRBJ2-2; 7 bases are a match to TRBD1. This CDR3 has 16 amino acids. V dropped 1 base and J dropped 1; count of bases not matched to a gene: 3. Germline V CDR1 and CDR2: SGHTA, FQGNSA. The CDR3 nucleotides are TGTGCCAGCAGCTTAGTCAGGGGGTGGAACACCGGGGAGCTGTTTTTT. This gives the protein CASSLVRGWNTGELFF.

This clonotype occurred many times. In DNA, the CDR3 is TGTGCCAGCAGTTTCGGGGGACAGCTAGGGGATACGCAGTATTTT. This translates into CASSFGGQLGDTQYF. This sequence joins TRBV12-3 or TRBV12-4 and TRBJ2-3; D possibly corresponds to TRBD1 (7 bases). V shed 3 bases and J shed 6 bases, with 16 bases lying between them. The CDR3 is 15 residues long.

This clonotype was recorded at least ten times. J is TRBJ2-4 and V is TRBV20-1; possible D gene TRBD1, 6 bases. CDR3 length equals 14 residues. The germline CDR1 and CDR2 sequences are DFQATT and SNEGSKA (reference sequence). V lost 5 bases, J lost 3 bases, and 14 bases lay in between. The CDR3 sequence: CSAGPGTNKNIQYF. CDR3 DNA sequence: TGCAGTGCTGGTCCCGGGACAAACAAAAACATTCAGTACTTC.

This clonotype was detected only once. The CDR3 region is CASSLRGRAGNYGYTF. The DNA of the CDR3 is TGTGCCAGCAGCTTAAGGGGGCGGGCAGGGAACTATGGCTACACCTTC. The chain couples TRBV7-9 to TRBJ1-2, with TRBD1 identical over 7 bases. V lost 2 bases to trimming and J lost 2 bases; unmatched junction nucleotides: 8. The CDR3 spans 16 residues. CDR1 and CDR2 from the germline V gene are SEHNR and FQNEAQ (reference sequence).

The table lists this clonotype with a few counts. The genes are TRBV7-9 and TRBJ2-1; TRBD2 might be the D (5 bases). The end of the DNA aligns better with TRBJ2-5, so the J call may be wrong. Germline V gene lookup returns CDR1 SEHNR and CDR2 FQNEAQ (reference sequence). The CDR3 spans 20 residues. The CDR3 is CASSLGTSARLKPRQETQYF. CDR3 DNA: TGTGCCAGCAGCTTAGGTACCTCGGCGCGACTAAAACCCCGCCAAGAGACCCAGTACTTC.

This clonotype was picked up many times. CDR3 residues: CSAGQVYEETQYF. The CDR3 DNA follows: TGCAGCGCCGGACAGGTCTACGAAGAGACCCAGTACTTC. The chain combines TRBV29-1 with TRBJ2-5, with TRBD1 identical over 7 bases. V shed 7 bases and J 3 bases; nucleotides not matched to a gene: 8. The CDR3 is 13 amino acids. Germline V gene sequence: CDR1 SQVTM, CDR2 ANQGSEA. Full variable domain (missing parts from reference TRBV29-1 and TRBJ2-5): SAVISQKPSRDICQRGTSLTIQCQVDSQVTMMFWYRQQPGQSLTLIATANQGSEATYESGFVIDKFPISRPNLTFSTLTVSNMSPEDSSIYLCSAGQVYEETQYFGPGTRLLVL.

Many counts were recorded for this clonotype. V usage is TRBV6-1 and J usage is TRBJ2-2; tentatively, D is TRBD1 (6 bases). The CDR3 totals 16 residues. Germline values: CDR1 MNHNS, CDR2 SASEGT. Deletions cut 6 bases from V and 3 bases from J, with 17 bases between. CDR3 nucleotide sequence: TGTGCCAGCAGCTTTGCCTCTCCAGGGGACACCGGGGAGCTGTTTTTT. It codes for CASSFASPGDTGELFF.

The chain has TRBV6-2 or TRBV6-3 and TRBJ2-5; D gene unclear. Germline V CDR1 and CDR2: MNHEY, SVGEGT. The length of the CDR3 is 14 residues. V was pared by 1 base and J by 3 bases, with 9 bases between. CDR3 bases: TGTGCCAGCAGTTACTTCTCTAGTGAAGAGACCCAGTACTTC. Its protein product is CASSYFSSEETQYF.

V is TRBV27 and J is TRBJ2-2; 7 bases agree with TRBD1. This CDR3 contains 15 residues. The junction had 6 bases not matched to a gene; V was cut back by 2 bases and J by 6 bases. Germline values: CDR1 MNHEY, CDR2 SMNVEV (reference sequence). CDR3 region: CASSLRTGVPGELFF. The DNA of the CDR3 is TGTGCCAGCAGTTTACGTACAGGGGTTCCCGGGGAGCTGTTTTTT.

This clonotype has just one count. The J gene is TRBJ2-1, the V gene TRBV6-2 or TRBV6-3; D is uncertain. The V end was cut by 0 bases, the J end by 12 bases, with 9 bases between. The CDR3 runs to 12 residues. Per the germline V gene, CDR1 is MNHEY and CDR2 is SVGEGT. CDR3 loop: CASSYSDLAQFF. The CDR3 region has the DNA TGTGCCAGCAGTTACTCGGATCTGGCGCAGTTCTTC.

This clonotype was counted at least ten times. The chain couples TRBV7-6 to TRBJ1-4; possible D gene TRBD1, 6 bases. V lost 2 bases to trimming and J lost 2 bases, with 12 bases between them. Germline CDR1 and CDR2: SGHVS and FNYEAQ. This CDR3 comprises 16 residues. CDR3 in DNA: TGTGCCAGCAGCTTAAGAGGGGGGTCTACTAATGAAAAACTGTTTTTT. This translates into CASSLRGGSTNEKLFF.

J is TRBJ1-6 and V is TRBV20-1, with D unclear. The CDR3 length is 13 residues. With 0 bases removed from V and 10 bases from J, the gap between germline ends came to 10 bases. Germline assignment: CDR1 DFQATT and CDR2 SNEGSKA (reference sequence). CDR3: CSAREGSDSPLHF. For the CDR3, the DNA is TGCAGTGCTAGAGAGGGGTCGGACTCACCCCTCCACTTT.

The sample holds many counts of this clonotype. The chain recombines TRBV30 with TRBJ2-2, with 10 bases identical to TRBD1. V gave up 4 bases and J gave up 6 bases; unmatched junction bases: 8. The CDR3 covers 15 residues. Germline V gene lookup returns CDR1 GTSNPN and CDR2 SVGIG (reference sequence). The CDR3 here is CAWTDRGRISGELFF. CDR3 sequence (DNA): TGTGCCTGGACCGACAGGGGGCGAATCTCCGGGGAGCTGTTTTTT.

This clonotype was counted ten times or more. This chain joins TRBV12-3 or TRBV12-4 and TRBJ1-2; TRBD1 aligns across 7 bases. The CDR3 is 15 residues long. Trimming cost V 5 bases and J 2 bases; bases outside gene matches: 8. CDR3 nucleotides: TGTGCCAGCAGTACCCGACAGGGTTCGAACTATGGCTACACCTTC. This translates into CASSTRQGSNYGYTF.

The V call is TRBV3-1, the J call TRBJ2-1, with D possibly TRBD2 on 5 matching bases. Germline-derived CDR1 and CDR2 are LGHDT and YNNKEL (reference sequence). The CDR3 loop spans 12 amino acids. V shed 0 bases and J shed 14 bases, with 11 bases lying between them. The CDR3 loop is CASSQDIALKFF. CDR3 nucleotide sequence: TGTGCCAGCAGCCAAGATATAGCGTTGAAGTTCTTC.

This clonotype was detected ten times or more. The chain has TRBV5-6 and TRBJ2-3, with D possibly being TRBD2 (6 bases). V lost 3 bases to trimming and J lost 4 bases, with 12 bases between them. Per germline, CDR1 SGHDT and CDR2 YYEEEE. This CDR3 has 14 amino acids. The chain's CDR3 is CASSWGGKADTQYF. The CDR3 region has the DNA TGTGCCAGCAGCTGGGGCGGGAAAGCAGATACGCAGTATTTT.

This clonotype was counted ten times or more. The V call is TRBV11-3, the J call TRBJ2-1, with unresolved D. The CDR3 runs 16 residues. V was pared by 4 bases and J by 0 bases, with 13 bases between. The germline gives CDR1 SGHNT, CDR2 YENEEA. The chain's CDR3 is CASSYSTLGSYNEQFF. CDR3 coding DNA: TGTGCCAGCAGCTACTCGACACTGGGCTCCTACAATGAGCAGTTCTTC. The variable domain in full, completed from reference TRBV11-3 and TRBJ2-1, reads EAGVVQSPRYKIIEKKQPVAFWCNPISGHNTLYWYLQNLGQGPELLIRYENEEAVDDSQLPKDRFSAERLKGVDSTLKIQPAELGDSAVYLCASSYSTLGSYNEQFFGPGTRLTVL.

This clonotype was observed many times. The rearrangement links TRBV28 to TRBJ2-7; weak D call: TRBD1 (6 bases). CDR3 size: 13 residues. The germline gives CDR1 MDHEN, CDR2 SYDVKM. The V end lost 6 bases, the J end lost 5 bases, and 14 bases lay between the germline ends. DNA of the CDR3: TGTGCCAGCAGAGGGGGTTCGCGGGACGAGCAGTACTTC. It yields the protein CASRGGSRDEQYF.